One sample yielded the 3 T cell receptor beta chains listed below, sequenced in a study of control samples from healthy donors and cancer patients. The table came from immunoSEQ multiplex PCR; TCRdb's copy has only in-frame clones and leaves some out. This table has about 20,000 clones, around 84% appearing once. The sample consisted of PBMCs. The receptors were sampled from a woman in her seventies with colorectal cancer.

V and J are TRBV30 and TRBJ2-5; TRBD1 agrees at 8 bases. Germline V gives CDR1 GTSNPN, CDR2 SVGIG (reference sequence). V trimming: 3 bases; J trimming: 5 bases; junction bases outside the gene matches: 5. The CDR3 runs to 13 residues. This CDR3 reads CAWSEDRVETQYF. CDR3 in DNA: TGTGCCTGGAGCGAGGACAGGGTTGAGACCCAGTACTTC.

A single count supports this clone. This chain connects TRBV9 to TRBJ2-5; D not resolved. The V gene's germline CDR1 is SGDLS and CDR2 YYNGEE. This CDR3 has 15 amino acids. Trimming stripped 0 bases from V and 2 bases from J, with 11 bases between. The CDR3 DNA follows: TGTGCCAGCAGCGTAGAGGGCCACAGACAAGAGACCCAGTACTTC. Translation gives CASSVEGHRQETQYF.

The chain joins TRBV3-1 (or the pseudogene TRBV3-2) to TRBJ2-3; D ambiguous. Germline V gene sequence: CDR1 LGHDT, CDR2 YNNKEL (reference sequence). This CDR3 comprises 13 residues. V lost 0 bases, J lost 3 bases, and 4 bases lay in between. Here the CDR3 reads CASSQERTDTQYF. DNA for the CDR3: TGTGCCAGCAGCCAAGAAAGGACAGATACGCAGTATTTT.